This TCR beta chain was documented in a study of response to subunit inactivated influenza vaccine. As concerns this clonotype: Its antigen is currently unknown.

TCRdb re-called the RT-PCR reads through MiXCR, storing one row per CDR3 protein. The data hold about 240,000 distinct CDR3 sequences, with roughly an eighth observed a single time. Study-wide results and caveats: The authors proposed limited new T cell recruitment per seasonal influenza vaccination.

Germline trimming cut 5 bases from V and 7 bases from J; bases unmatched to any gene: 4. The CDR3 has 13 residues. Germline V gene sequence: CDR1 SGHTA, CDR2 FQGNSA. The chain combines TRBV7-2 with TRBJ2-7; 11 bases agree with TRBD2. The sequence came from a man aged 45 to 65 who received an inactivated influenza vaccine. This specimen was non-naive T cells sorted from PBMCs, taken less than 15 days before vaccination. The CDR3 DNA is TGTGCCAGCAGCCTACTAGCGGGAGTGGAGCAGTACTTC. Translated, it gives CASSLLAGVEQYF.